A single sample is the source of the 31 T cell receptor beta chains below, sequenced in a study of T-cell reconstitution after alpha-beta-depleted transplantation in children. A library of TCRbeta sequences, prepared with unique molecular identifiers, was generated. TCRdb reprocessed the PCR reads with MiXCR, giving one entry per CDR3 protein. The sample holds 640,000 or so distinct CDR3 sequences, over 15% seen once. The specimen was PBMCs from the stem cell graft donor, collected from the stem cell graft. The receptors shown here come from a human donor who donated a stem cell graft to a child with acute myeloid leukemia.

This clonotype was recorded a few times. The genes are TRBV28 and TRBJ2-1; TRBD2 matches 7 bases. This CDR3 is built from 15 residues. Trimming removed 6 bases from V and 5 bases from J; junction bases left unmatched: 10. The V gene's germline CDR1 is MDHEN and CDR2 SYDVKM. This chain's CDR3 is CASSIRDYPNNEQFF. CDR3 DNA: TGTGCCAGCAGCATCCGGGACTATCCGAACAATGAGCAGTTCTTC.

This clonotype was observed a handful of times. The chain recombines TRBV5-4 with TRBJ2-2; 7 nucleotides agree with TRBD2. The trim removed 2 bases at V and 7 bases at J, leaving 11 bases unmatched. The CDR3 covers 16 residues. Germline loops: CDR1 SGHNT, CDR2 YYREEE (reference sequence). This CDR3 reads CASSFFSTSVGGELFF. CDR3 coding DNA: TGTGCCAGCAGCTTCTTTTCTACTAGCGTCGGCGGGGAGCTGTTTTTT.

The chain is built from TRBV3-1 and TRBJ1-2, with a tentative D call TRBD1 (5 bases). V was shortened by 3 bases and J by 3 bases, with 8 bases between the two germline ends. Germline V CDR1 and CDR2: LGHDT, YNNKEL (reference sequence). The CDR3 has 13 residues. CDR3 DNA: TGTGCCAGCAGCCATAGGGGAGACTATGGCTACACCTTC. Its translation is CASSHRGDYGYTF.

This clonotype has at least ten counts. J is TRBJ2-1 and V is TRBV4-3; TRBD2 matches 9 bases. The germline CDR1 and CDR2 sequences are LGHNA and YSLEER. With V trimmed by 4 bases and J by 6 bases, 7 bases remained unmatched. This CDR3 is 15 amino acids long. CDR3 amino acids: CASSLGSSGGNEQFF. CDR3 sequence (DNA): TGCGCCAGCAGCCTCGGGAGTAGCGGGGGCAATGAGCAGTTCTTC.

This clonotype was found many times. The CDR3, as DNA: TGCAGTGCTCTCGGACAGGCCGAGCAGTACTTC. Its protein is CSALGQAEQYF. The chain recombines TRBV20-1 with TRBJ2-7; TRBD1 matches at 7 bases. After removal of 5 bases from V and 6 bases from J, the junction contained 4 bases not matched to a gene. The CDR3 is made up of 11 amino acids. Germline V gives CDR1 DFQATT, CDR2 SNEGSKA (reference sequence).

This clonotype was detected many times. V gene TRBV9 combines with J gene TRBJ2-1, with D perhaps matching TRBD2 (7 bases). This CDR3 has 17 residues. V was pared by 0 bases and J by 0 bases, with 13 bases between. Germline-derived CDR1 and CDR2 are SGDLS and YYNGEE. For the CDR3, the DNA is TGTGCCAGCAGCGTAGATGAGGGGGGGAGCTCCTACAATGAGCAGTTCTTC. Its translation: CASSVDEGGSSYNEQFF.

This clonotype has more than one count but fewer than ten. The gene calls are TRBV7-9 and TRBJ1-5; D gene ambiguous. The CDR3 extends over 14 amino acids. Germline loops: CDR1 SEHNR, CDR2 FQNEAQ (reference sequence). Trimming removed 3 bases from V and 5 bases from J, with 11 bases in between. The CDR3 DNA reads TGTGCCAGCAGCTTTAATGCGGGTGATCAGCCCCAGCATTTT. It translates to CASSFNAGDQPQHF.

This clonotype was detected many times. The chain combines TRBV20-1 with TRBJ1-2; D is unresolved. V lost 1 base, J lost 0 bases, and 12 bases lay in between. The CDR3 is made up of 15 amino acids. In germline, CDR1 is DFQATT, CDR2 SNEGSKA (reference sequence). CDR3 nucleotide sequence: TGCAGTGCTAGAGTGGGCCCGCTTGCTAACTATGGCTACACCTTC. Translating it yields CSARVGPLANYGYTF.

There are many counts of this clonotype. The V call is TRBV9, the J call TRBJ1-2; 12 bases line up with TRBD1. Per the germline V gene, CDR1 is SGDLS and CDR2 is YYNGEE. The CDR3 has 16 residues. J gave up 8 bases and V 2 bases, and 10 bases lay outside the gene matches. DNA for the CDR3: TGTGCCAGCAGCGTCAACCGGGACAGGGGGCCTGTGGGCTACACCTTC. This encodes CASSVNRDRGPVGYTF. Full variable domain (outside the CDR3, taken from reference TRBV9 and TRBJ1-2): DSGVTQTPKHLITATGQRVTLRCSPRSGDLSVYWYQQSLDQGLQFLIQYYNGEERAKGNILERFSAQQFPDLHSELNLSSLELGDSALYFCASSVNRDRGPVGYTFGSGTRLTVV.

This clonotype was seen a handful of times. The chain uses TRBV13 and TRBJ1-2; D not resolved. This CDR3 is built from 15 residues. V lost 5 bases, J lost 6 bases, and 19 bases lay in between. CDR1 is PRHDT and CDR2 is FYEKMQ in the germline V gene (reference sequence). CDR3 loop: CASSPRNVYSDGYTF. The CDR3 DNA is TGTGCCAGCAGCCCGAGAAACGTTTACAGCGATGGCTACACCTTC.

V is TRBV20-1 and J is TRBJ2-2, with TRBD2 matching 13 bases. Germline V gives CDR1 DFQATT, CDR2 SNEGSKA (reference sequence). This CDR3 comprises 17 residues. The trim removed 6 bases at V and 0 bases at J, leaving 7 bases unmatched. The CDR3, as DNA: TGCAGTGCCAAGGGACTAGCGGGGCTCGCGAACACCGGGGAGCTGTTTTTT. Its translation: CSAKGLAGLANTGELFF.

This clonotype was observed many times. The CDR3 loop is CSADTSGVGDTQYF. The CDR3 bases are TGCAGTGCCGATACTAGCGGGGTTGGGGATACGCAGTATTTT. The gene calls are TRBV20-1 and TRBJ2-3, with 10 positions matching TRBD2. CDR3 length: 14 residues. Germline V gene sequence: CDR1 DFQATT, CDR2 SNEGSKA (reference sequence). The J segment lost 6 bases and the V segment lost 6 bases, leaving 9 bases of the junction unmatched.

The chain is built from TRBV7-2 and TRBJ1-5; D perhaps matches TRBD1 (5 bases). Germline V lookup: CDR1 SGHTA, CDR2 FQGNSA. The V end lost 5 bases, the J end lost 2 bases, and 13 bases lay between the germline ends. The length of the CDR3 is 15 residues. CDR3: CASSTKGMGNQPQHF. The DNA of the CDR3 is TGTGCCAGCAGCACTAAGGGGATGGGCAATCAGCCCCAGCATTTT.

Details on this clonotype: Given a much more abundant clone one base away, this may be a read error. The gene calls are TRBV20-1 and TRBJ1-1, with D perhaps TRBD1 (5 bases). In germline, CDR1 is DFQATT, CDR2 SNEGSKA (reference sequence). The CDR3 runs 13 residues. V was cut by 5 bases and J by 0 bases, with 10 bases left in between. CDR3 protein: CSAGRGMNTEAFF. In DNA form, the CDR3 reads TGCAGTGCTGGGCGGGGGATGAACACTGAAGCTTTCTTT.

This clonotype appeared many times. This chain joins TRBV29-1 and TRBJ2-7; no reliable D call. CDR3 length: 12 residues. V lost 4 bases and J lost 2, with 9 bases in between. From germline, CDR1 is SQVTM and CDR2 ANQGSEA. This CDR3 reads CSVGTVAYEQYF. The CDR3, as DNA: TGCAGCGTTGGGACCGTAGCCTACGAGCAGTACTTC.

The CDR3 nucleotides are TGTGCCAGCAGTTTAAGCCCTCCCAAGCGGGGGTCAGATACGCAGTATTTT. Translation: CASSLSPPKRGSDTQYF. This chain uses TRBV12-3 or TRBV12-4 with TRBJ2-3; 8 bases match TRBD2. The CDR3 is 17 residues long. After removal of 2 bases from V and 4 bases from J, the junction contained 11 bases not matched to a gene.

In its sample, this clonotype was seen a few times. The rearrangement links TRBV12-3 or TRBV12-4 to TRBJ2-1; D not resolved. V was cut by 1 base and J by 5 bases, with 15 bases left in between. This CDR3 is 16 amino acids long. The CDR3 reads CASSLGRQVTHNEQFF. CDR3 sequence (DNA): TGTGCCAGCAGTTTAGGTAGGCAGGTCACCCACAATGAGCAGTTCTTC.

Comment on this clonotype: A much larger clonotype is one base distant, so this may be a read error. The chain employs TRBV5-1 and TRBJ2-7; possibly TRBD2 for D (6 bases). Germline V gene data show CDR1 as SGHRS and CDR2 as YFSETQ. Deletions cut 3 bases from V and 4 bases from J, with 11 bases between. The CDR3 totals 13 residues. The DNA for the CDR3 is TGCGCCAGCAGCTCCAGCGGGCGATACGAGCAGTACTTC. Amino acids: CASSSSGRYEQYF.

This clonotype was counted ten times or more. The chain combines TRBV20-1 with TRBJ1-3, with no clear D. Looked up from germline, CDR1 is DFQATT and CDR2 is SNEGSKA (reference sequence). Trimming took 0 bases from V and 0 from J, leaving 9 bases between them. There are 15 residues in the CDR3. The CDR3 here is CSARDPVGSGNTIYF. The CDR3 DNA reads as TGCAGTGCTAGAGATCCCGTCGGCTCTGGAAACACCATATATTTT.

The CDR3 region has the DNA TGTGCCAGCAGTTCGCCGGGACAGGGATTCTATGGCTACACCTTC. This gives the protein CASSSPGQGFYGYTF. The J gene is TRBJ1-2, the V gene TRBV6-2 or TRBV6-3, with 9 bases fitting TRBD1. The germline CDR1 and CDR2 sequences are MNHEY and SVGEGT. With V trimmed by 4 bases and J by 4 bases, 7 bases remained unmatched. The CDR3 sequence is 15 residues long.

This clonotype occurred many times. The chain combines TRBV29-1 with TRBJ1-1, with D perhaps matching TRBD1 (6 bases). V lost 3 bases and J 1 base, leaving 15 bases between the germline ends. Germline V gene lookup returns CDR1 SQVTM and CDR2 ANQGSEA. The CDR3 covers 15 residues. The CDR3 here is CSVDPGQRKNTEAFF. DNA for the CDR3: TGCAGCGTTGACCCCGGACAGAGGAAGAACACTGAAGCTTTCTTT.

This sequence joins TRBV6-2 or TRBV6-3 and TRBJ1-1; the D is unclear. V lost 7 bases and J 5 bases, leaving 14 bases between the germline ends. The CDR3 consists of 13 residues. CDR1 and CDR2 (germline): MNHEY, SVGEGT. CDR3 nucleotide sequence: TGTGCCAGCACCTACGAGGGTAGGACTGAAGCTTTCTTT. It specifies CASTYEGRTEAFF.

Ten or more counts support this clonotype. CDR3 sequence: CSAQDSNFNYEQYV. The CDR3 region has the DNA TGCAGTGCCCAAGACAGCAACTTCAACTACGAGCAGTACGTC. V is TRBV20-1 and J is TRBJ2-7, with a tentative D call TRBD1 (5 bases). V was pared by 6 bases and J by 3 bases, with 18 bases between. CDR1 and CDR2 (germline): DFQATT, SNEGSKA (reference sequence). This CDR3 has 14 amino acids.

The CDR3 protein is CATSRGRQGPTYNEQFF. DNA for the CDR3: TGTGCCACCAGCAGAGGAAGACAGGGGCCAACCTACAATGAGCAGTTCTTC. This sequence joins TRBV15 and TRBJ2-1; 8 bases are a match to TRBD1. With 1 base clipped from V and 2 bases from J, the junction kept 7 bases outside the gene matches. Per germline, CDR1 LNHNV and CDR2 YYDKDF (reference sequence). CDR3 length: 17 amino acids.

A few counts support this clonotype. The chain joins TRBV20-1 to TRBJ1-6; D gene unclear. Germline V lookup: CDR1 DFQATT, CDR2 SNEGSKA (reference sequence). The CDR3 is made up of 19 amino acids. Trimming stripped 0 bases from V and 0 bases from J, with 18 bases between. The CDR3 DNA is TGCAGTGCTAGAGATGATGGCGCAACGCTTAGCTCCTATAATTCACCCCTCCACTTT. It translates to CSARDDGATLSSYNSPLHF.

Ten or more counts support this clonotype. This chain links TRBV5-1 with TRBJ2-5; TRBD2 matches at 7 bases. J was trimmed by 2 bases and V by 0 bases; bases with no gene match: 4. Per germline, CDR1 SGHRS and CDR2 YFSETQ. The length of the CDR3 is 15 residues. In DNA, the CDR3 is TGCGCCAGCAGCTTGGCTAGCGGAATGCAAGAGACCCAGTACTTC. Translating gives CASSLASGMQETQYF.

This clonotype has a handful of counts. The genes are TRBV7-2 and TRBJ2-5, with 7 bases lining up with TRBD1. Germline values: CDR1 SGHTA, CDR2 FQGNSA. The CDR3 contains 16 residues. V trimming: 1 base; J trimming: 4 bases; junction bases outside the gene matches: 9. The CDR3 DNA is TGTGCCAGCAGCTTAGTCGCAGGGGGAAGGGGAGAGACCCAGTACTTC. This codes for CASSLVAGGRGETQYF.

This clonotype has a handful of counts. The chain is built from TRBV5-5 and TRBJ2-1, with 12 nucleotides matching TRBD2. This CDR3 has 15 residues. J gave up 10 bases and V 6 bases, and 11 bases lay outside the gene matches. Germline values: CDR1 SGHKS, CDR2 YYEKEE (reference sequence). The CDR3 spells CASKGLAGGPEEQFF. The CDR3 region has the DNA TGTGCCAGCAAGGGGCTAGCGGGGGGGCCGGAGGAGCAGTTCTTC.

Comments on this clonotype: Its ends do not fully match the called genes, so a read error is possible. The V gene is TRBV5-1, the J gene TRBJ2-3, with 7 bases identical to TRBD1. Germline CDR1 and CDR2: SGHRS and YFSETQ. This CDR3 has 15 residues. DNA for the CDR3: TGCGCCAGCAGCTCCTCAGGGGGTAGCAGAGATACGCAGTATTTT. It codes for CASSSSGGSRDTQYF.

As for this clonotype: The junction departs from germline at one end; a sequencing error may be responsible. The rearrangement uses TRBV6-1 and TRBJ1-1; D is unresolved. Germline CDR1 reads MNHNS; CDR2 reads SASEGT. This CDR3 has 17 residues. The CDR3: CASRRGSAYLMNTDAFF. The DNA for the CDR3 is TGTGCCAGCAGGAGAGGTTCCGCTTATCTAATGAACACTGACGCTTTCTTT.

This clonotype was observed many times. This sequence joins TRBV29-1 and TRBJ2-7; unclear D gene. The CDR3 has 13 residues. V was shortened by 6 bases and J by 1 base, with 13 bases between the two germline ends. CDR1 and CDR2 from the germline V gene are SQVTM and ANQGSEA. DNA of the CDR3: TGCAGCGTCCAAGATAGTTCTTCCTACGAGCAGTACGTC. Encoded protein: CSVQDSSSYEQYV.